This TCR beta chain emerged from a study of blood T cell repertoires in COVID-19 (dated by TCRdb to 2019 to 2021). For the study in its entirety: Samples from collaborators originated in the United States, Italy and Spain and spanned both the acute and convalescent phases of COVID-19. The samples were drawn from the first 160 participants of the ongoing ImmuneRACE study and from about 1,200 subjects provided by 6 global collaborators. A freely available public database, intended as a resource for researchers studying the immune response to SARS-CoV-2, is where the repertoires were released. A de-identified subject ID, COVID-19 status, age in years and sex were almost always included in the sample metadata. The prospective study material was composed of cDNA or gDNA derived from T cells, B-cell-depleted T cells, or PBMCs. Deeply sampled blood TCRbeta repertoires from subjects exposed to, actively infected with, or recovered from COVID-19 were included in the dataset. HLA class I and class II types, where available, came from metadata supplied by the sample provider rather than from assay-based typing. The research as a whole found: How much clinical and demographic metadata was included differed by source and by participant, and the metadata was provided uncurated.

CDR1 is given as MNHEY and CDR2 as SVGAGI, both from the germline V gene. The CDR3 measures 13 amino acids from cysteine to phenylalanine. Kept here is only the CDR3 DNA, which spans 39 bases and is read in frame from base 1. V and J lose 6 bases and 7 bases, and a span of 16 bases separates them. On this clone: Its antigen target is currently unknown. No base-level quality is on record; no much larger clone is a single base apart.

Whole blood was collected in K2EDTA tubes by collaborating institutions according to the institutions' own protocols. Collaborator samples were shipped for TCRbeta analysis as frozen whole blood, isolated PBMCs, or DNA extracted from either sample type. The immunoSEQ Assay, a bias-controlled multiplex PCR, was used to amplify TCRbeta CDR3 regions from genomic DNA. The study's processing was this. The number of nucleated cells in each sample was estimated by amplification of reference gene primers within the assay. To quantify the absolute abundance of each unique TCRbeta CDR3 rearrangement, sequence reads were collapsed and filtered. For each sample, productive Simpson clonality was calculated as the square root of Simpson's diversity index over productive rearrangements. The table comes from immuneACCESS by way of TCRdb, which keeps in-frame sequences with V and J called. Part of the clones is missing from these tables; in studies checked, under half for an unresolved V gene and the rest for unknown reasons. That table furnishes V, J and clone size, whereas the DNA furnished D and trimming. The sample records 90,000 to 130,000 clones, about 70% of which are singletons. Under 10% of the sample belongs to the ten largest clones.

The origin of this receptor is a woman in her sixties with acute or convalescent COVID-19. The chain is made from TRBV6-5 and TRBJ2-7; the D region possibly corresponds to TRBD2 (6 bases align). Specimen: peripheral blood. The CDR3 protein is CASSPSSGGEQYF. The sequenced DNA is TGTGCCAGCAGCCCCTCCTCCGGGGGAGAGCAGTACTTC.